This entry lists 9 T cell receptor beta chains sequenced from one sample in a study of shared clonotypes between healthy human individuals. Libraries were prepared by immunoSEQ multiplex PCR; TCRdb keeps only in-frame clonotypes and omits some of them. The table records hundreds of thousands of clones, approximately 95% of them present only once. Positively selected for CCR7, the CD45RO-negative cells used as naive CD8 cells excluded terminally differentiated effector memory CD45RA+ cells. The sample comprised naive CD8+ T cells sorted from blood. Every receptor here comes from a woman aged 25 to 39 in good health.

This chain links TRBV9 with TRBJ2-1; 7 nucleotides agree with TRBD2. The CDR3 spans 16 residues. In germline, CDR1 is SGDLS, CDR2 YYNGEE. J lost 5 bases, V lost 0 bases, and 8 bases had no gene match. DNA of the CDR3: TGTGCCAGCAGCGTAGACGCGGGAGTTGGGGACAATGAGCAGTTCTTC. This sequence encodes CASSVDAGVGDNEQFF.

Here the CDR3 reads CASSPGENTEAFF. CDR3 in DNA: TGTGCCAGCAGCCCGGGAGAGAACACTGAAGCTTTCTTT. The chain recombines TRBV25-1 with TRBJ1-1; D is unresolved. V lost 6 bases, J lost 1 base, and 9 bases lay in between. CDR3 length: 13 residues. CDR1 and CDR2 (germline): MGHDK, SYGVNS.

The rearrangement joins TRBV7-9 to TRBJ2-4; D unclear. The CDR3 covers 15 residues. Germline V gene data show CDR1 as SEHNR and CDR2 as FQNEAQ (reference sequence). Trimming removed 5 bases at V and 2 bases at J, with 13 bases between. CDR3 sequence reads: CASSPLRVSKNIQYF. As DNA, the CDR3 is TGTGCCAGCAGCCCCCTACGGGTTTCCAAAAACATTCAGTACTTC.

The V gene is TRBV19, the J gene TRBJ1-1; 9 nucleotides line up with TRBD1. Germline V lookup: CDR1 LNHDA, CDR2 SQIVND (reference sequence). This CDR3 is 15 amino acids long. After removal of 7 bases from V and 8 bases from J, the junction contained 14 bases not matched to a gene. CDR3 region: CASTLLRTGVFEAFF. DNA for the CDR3: TGTGCCAGTACTTTGCTAAGGACAGGGGTATTCGAAGCTTTCTTT.

This clone was seen only once. This rearrangement joins TRBV19 to TRBJ2-7; no clear D. The length of the CDR3 is 14 residues. V lost 3 bases to trimming and J lost 7 bases, with 16 bases between them. The germline V gene has CDR1 LNHDA and CDR2 SQIVND (reference sequence). The CDR3 here is CASSISQRIQEQYF. CDR3 nucleotides: TGTGCCAGTAGTATCTCACAGAGGATTCAGGAGCAGTACTTC.

The sample holds one count of this clone. This chain's CDR3 is CSVEDGTGYERGTEAFF. CDR3 DNA sequence: TGCAGCGTTGAAGATGGGACAGGCTACGAACGGGGCACTGAAGCTTTCTTT. The chain links TRBV29-1 to TRBJ1-1; 8 bases line up with TRBD1. The trim removed 0 bases at V and 4 bases at J, leaving 13 bases unmatched. The CDR3 consists of 17 residues. Germline CDR1 and CDR2: SQVTM and ANQGSEA.

The chain links TRBV14 to TRBJ2-3; a weak D match, TRBD2 (6 bases). V was cut by 3 bases and J by 3 bases, with 10 bases left in between. CDR1 SGHDN and CDR2 FVKESK come from the germline V gene. This CDR3 has 14 amino acids. The CDR3 region is CASSQGGGTDTQYF. The CDR3 nucleotides are TGTGCCAGCAGCCAGGGGGGAGGAACAGATACGCAGTATTTT.

This rearrangement joins TRBV27 to TRBJ2-1, with unresolved D. This CDR3 is 17 amino acids long. V was shortened by 1 base and J by 5 bases, with 18 bases between the two germline ends. Germline V lookup: CDR1 MNHEY, CDR2 SMNVEV (reference sequence). CDR3 coding DNA: TGTGCCAGCAGTTTATTAACTGGGCTAGGAGTACACAATGAGCAGTTCTTC. This codes for CASSLLTGLGVHNEQFF.

This chain links TRBV7-8 with TRBJ2-7, with TRBD2 matching 9 bases. The CDR3 totals 16 residues. The J segment lost 4 bases and the V segment lost 4 bases, leaving 11 bases of the junction unmatched. The germline V gene has CDR1 SGHVS and CDR2 FQNEAQ. In DNA form, the CDR3 reads TGTGCCAGCAGCTCGAGCCCGGGACTAGCATTATACGAGCAGTACTTC. It is translated as CASSSSPGLALYEQYF. The variable domain in full, with the rest retrieved from reference TRBV7-8 and TRBJ2-7, is GAGVSQSPRYKVAKRGQDVALRCDPISGHVSLFWYQQALGQGPEFLTYFQNEAQLDKSGLPSDRFFAERPEGSVSTLKIQRTQQEDSAVYLCASSSSPGLALYEQYFGPGTRLTVT.